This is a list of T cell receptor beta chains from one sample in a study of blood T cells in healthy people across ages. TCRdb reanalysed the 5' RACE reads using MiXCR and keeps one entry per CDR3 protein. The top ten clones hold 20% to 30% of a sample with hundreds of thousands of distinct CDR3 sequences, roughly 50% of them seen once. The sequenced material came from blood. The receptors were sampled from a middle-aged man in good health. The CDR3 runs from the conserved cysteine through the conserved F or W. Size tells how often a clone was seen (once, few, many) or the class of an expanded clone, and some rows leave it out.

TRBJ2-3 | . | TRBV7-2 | CASSIGYVGAAQYF
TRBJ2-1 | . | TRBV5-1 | CASSPPPYSNNEQFF
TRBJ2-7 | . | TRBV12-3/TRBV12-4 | CASSLFLGGDVSHEQYF
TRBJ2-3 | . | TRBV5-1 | CASSWTTSGSTDTQYF
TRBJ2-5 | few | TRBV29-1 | CSVPHARGETQYF
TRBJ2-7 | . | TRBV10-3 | CAIKAASSYEQYF
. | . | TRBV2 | CASNGQPRQTQYF
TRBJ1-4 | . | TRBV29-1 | CSVGGLLGQPNEKLFF
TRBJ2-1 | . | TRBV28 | CASSLWTASSYNEQFF
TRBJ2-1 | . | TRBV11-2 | CASSSRGNYNEQFF
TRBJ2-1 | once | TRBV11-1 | CASLQGGNEQFF
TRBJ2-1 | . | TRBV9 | CASSVVLAEDVEQFF
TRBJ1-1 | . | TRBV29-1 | CSVVPFTGRMAQGTEAFF
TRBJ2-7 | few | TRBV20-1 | CSASQGANPYEQYF
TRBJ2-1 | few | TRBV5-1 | CASSLGLAGNSEQFF
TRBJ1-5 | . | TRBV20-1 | CSARDRGRPNQPQHF
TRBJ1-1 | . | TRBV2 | CASARQGGTEAFF
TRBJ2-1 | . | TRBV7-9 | CASSTGLAYGLYNEQFF
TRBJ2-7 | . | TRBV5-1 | CASSSKAGLLYEQYF
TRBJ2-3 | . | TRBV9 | CASSVGSGDPSTDTQYF
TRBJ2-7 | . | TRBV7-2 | CASSPGGQGIYGQYF
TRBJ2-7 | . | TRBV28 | CASSFLGSCEQYF
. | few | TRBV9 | CASSVEGGQANIQYF
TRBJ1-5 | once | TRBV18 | CTSSPVGVGNQPQHF
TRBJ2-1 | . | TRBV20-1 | CSARRGRSYNEQFF
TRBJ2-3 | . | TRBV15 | CATSRSDFGTSGDTQYF
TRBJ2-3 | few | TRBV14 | CASSPTPDTQYF
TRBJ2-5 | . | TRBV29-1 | CSVEAPGRTVGEQYF
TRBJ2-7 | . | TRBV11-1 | CASSPPDAASYEQYF
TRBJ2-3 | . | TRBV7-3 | CASSPSADDTQYF
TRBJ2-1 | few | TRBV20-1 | CSALNPGTSGTEQFF
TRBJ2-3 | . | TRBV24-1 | CATSDFAGGRDTQYF
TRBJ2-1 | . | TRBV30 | CAWIPLGGADNEQFF
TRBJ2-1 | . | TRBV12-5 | CASDHPGTGYNEQFF
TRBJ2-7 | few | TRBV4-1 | CASSQGLGGLSYEQYF
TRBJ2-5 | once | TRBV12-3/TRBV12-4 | CASRQGTQETQYF
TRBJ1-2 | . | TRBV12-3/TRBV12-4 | CASSSAGANYGYTF
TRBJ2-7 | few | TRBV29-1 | CSVVIAGDGEQYF
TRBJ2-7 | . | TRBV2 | CASCPSGITYEQYF
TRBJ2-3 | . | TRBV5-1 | CASSPHGFGTDTQYF
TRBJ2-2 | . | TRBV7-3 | CASSLPPGELFF
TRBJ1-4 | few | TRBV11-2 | CASSSDRGRSEKLFF
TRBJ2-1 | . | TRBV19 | CASSIGTSGGNLSGNEQFF
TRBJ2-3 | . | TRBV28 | CASSLLDSDTQYF
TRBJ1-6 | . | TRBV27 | CASSPRQGSPLHF
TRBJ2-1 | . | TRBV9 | CASSVATGQLFNEQFF
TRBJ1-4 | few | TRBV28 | CASSPTGGNEKLFF
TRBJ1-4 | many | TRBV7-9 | CASSPLPGQGSEKLFF
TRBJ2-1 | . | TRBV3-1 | CASSLRLYNEQFF
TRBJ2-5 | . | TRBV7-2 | CASRPHRDQETQYF
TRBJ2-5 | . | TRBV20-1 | CSARGEPYQETQYF
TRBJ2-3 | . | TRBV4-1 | CASSQDRVTDTQYF
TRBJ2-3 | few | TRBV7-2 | CASSSTSGGPSTDTQYF